Sequencing of this T cell receptor beta chain was carried out in a study of blood T cell repertoires in COVID-19. About the study: COVID-19 samples, acute and convalescent, were from the United States, Italy and Spain. T cells, B-cell-depleted T cells, or PBMCs provided the cDNA or gDNA that served as material.

Trimming took 5 bases from V and 7 from J; bases not matched to a gene: 4. CDR1 SGHRS and CDR2 YFSETQ come from the germline V gene. The CDR3 extends over 14 amino acids. Under the authors' procedure: Counts of nucleated cells, estimated from reference gene primer amplification, were obtained. Profiling relied on immunoSEQ multiplex PCR, and the TCRdb table lists in-frame clones only, not all of them. V and J calls and clone size are given by that table; D and trimming were obtained from the DNA. The sample yields approximately 82,000 clones, around 80% seen once. Sequenced input: peripheral blood. V usage is TRBV5-1 and J usage is TRBJ1-6, with 9 nucleotides matching TRBD1. The sequence derives from a man aged 50 to 59 with active or convalescent COVID-19. CDR3 in DNA: TGCGCCAGCAGTGGGACAGGGATGAATTCACCCCTCCACTTT. This encodes CASSGTGMNSPLHF.